This T cell receptor beta chain was recovered during a study of blood T cell repertoires in COVID-19. V was clipped by 4 bases and J by 2 bases; unmatched bases: 3. Germline CDR1 is GTSNPN and CDR2 is SVGIG (reference sequence). CDR3 length: 14 residues. The table came from immunoSEQ multiplex PCR; TCRdb's copy has only in-frame clones and leaves some out. The top ten hold roughly 30% of the sample, which has 84,000 or so clones, 83% seen once. Sequencing was performed on peripheral blood. The TCR was taken from a woman older than 75 with acute or convalescent COVID-19. The V call is TRBV30, the J call TRBJ2-5; 11 bases fit TRBD2. The CDR3 here is CAWTSGRYQETQYF. CDR3 sequence (DNA): TGTGCCTGGACTAGCGGGAGGTATCAAGAGACCCAGTACTTC.